This TCR beta chain emerged from a study of T cells in Graves' hyperthyroidism and ophthalmopathy. Study as a whole: Blood from the periphery was taken at initial diagnosis, before any treatment.

A word on this clonotype: Its matching antigen is unknown.

Using RNA transcripts as the source, TCR beta CDR3 regions were amplified. First-round RT-PCR with HTBI primers amplified the TCR CDR3 region. TCRdb reanalysed the multiplex PCR reads using MiXCR and keeps one entry per CDR3 protein. The sample records a few hundred thousand distinct CDR3 sequences, about 25% being singletons. Broader study findings: Blood held most thyroid clonotypes expanded above 0.001 frequency.

No ophthalmopathy progression within 18 months constituted stable Graves' hyperthyroidism. V shed 5 bases, J shed 4 bases, and the junction held 4 bases outside the gene matches. Germline loops: CDR1 SGHAT, CDR2 FQDESV (reference sequence). The CDR3 has 15 residues. The V and J genes are TRBV11-1 and TRBJ2-1, with 11 bases aligning to TRBD2. Sequenced sample: blood. The source of this sequence is a man aged 50-59 years with Graves' hyperthyroidism. The CDR3 bases are TGTGCCAGCAGCGTACTAGCGGGAGTTTACAATGAGCAGTTCTTC. Amino acid sequence: CASSVLAGVYNEQFF. Supplemented by reference TRBV11-1 and TRBJ2-1, the full variable domain reads EAEVAQSPRYKITEKSQAVAFWCDPISGHATLYWYRQILGQGPELLVQFQDESVVDDSQLPKDRFSAERLKGVDSTLKIQPAELGDSAMYLCASSVLAGVYNEQFFGPGTRLTVL.